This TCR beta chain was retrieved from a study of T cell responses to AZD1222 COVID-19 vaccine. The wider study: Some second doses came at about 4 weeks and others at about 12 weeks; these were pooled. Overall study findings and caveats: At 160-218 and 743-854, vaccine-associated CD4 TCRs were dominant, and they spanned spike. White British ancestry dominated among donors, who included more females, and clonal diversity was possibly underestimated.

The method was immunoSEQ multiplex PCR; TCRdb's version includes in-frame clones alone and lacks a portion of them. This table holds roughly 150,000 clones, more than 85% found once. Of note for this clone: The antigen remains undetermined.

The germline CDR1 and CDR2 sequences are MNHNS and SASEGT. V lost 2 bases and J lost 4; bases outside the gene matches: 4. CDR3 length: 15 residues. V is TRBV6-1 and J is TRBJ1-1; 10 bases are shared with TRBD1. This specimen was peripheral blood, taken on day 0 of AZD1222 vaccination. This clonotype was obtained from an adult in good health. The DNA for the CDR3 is TGTGCCAGCAGTGAACCGGGACAGGGGCCCACTGAAGCTTTCTTT. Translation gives CASSEPGQGPTEAFF.